This TCR beta chain was observed in a study of blood T cells in healthy people across ages. Study as a whole: Template switching captured about one barcoded beta molecule per two T cells.

A second roughly 6 to 12 cycle PCR used barcoded and J-beta primers. Researchers report that a template-switch adaptor with 12 random nucleotides tagged each cDNA molecule. MiXCR, run by TCRdb on the 5' RACE reads, gives a single entry per CDR3 protein. Among about 1.4 million distinct CDR3 sequences listed, almost 60% were seen once. The source material was blood. This TCR derives from a man between 18 and 35 years old in good health.

The CDR3 loop reads CASSTQGIVYGYTF. The CDR3 DNA follows: TGTGCCAGCAGCACCCAGGGGATTGTCTACGGCTACACCTTC. The chain is built from TRBV6-6 and TRBJ1-2; D may be TRBD1 (6 bases). The V end lost 6 bases, the J end lost 8 bases, and 19 bases lay between the germline ends. There are 14 residues in the CDR3. Germline lookup yields CDR1 MNHNY and CDR2 SVGAGI (reference sequence).